A selection of T cell receptor beta chains follows, all from one sample in a study of control samples from healthy donors and cancer patients. Repertoires were generated with immunoSEQ multiplex PCR, while TCRdb's copy carries only in-frame clones and drops some. The table lists 15,000 to 20,000 clones, around 84% of them singletons. The sequenced material came from PBMCs. These receptor sequences come from a woman aged 70 to 79 with colorectal cancer. CDR3s include the opening cysteine and the closing phenylalanine or tryptophan.

CASSSASMNTEAFF,TRBV7-2
CASSPGQGHKTYEQYF,TRBV7-2
CAWEDFRDYGYTF,TRBV30
CASSPPGGRGADTQYF,TRBV9
CASKGTGVDEQFF,TRBV19
CASRRGNIQYF,TRBV12-3/TRBV12-4
CASRPTSGGTGTQYF,TRBV6-2/TRBV6-3
CASSSSSGVGAFF,TRBV5-1
CASSDTSSDTQYF,TRBV6-2/TRBV6-3
CASSDLAGTVQFF,TRBV6-1
CASSSRRVSPSYGYTF,TRBV7-8
CSATRGGEQYF,TRBV20-1
CASSRVRGASEAFF,TRBV7-2
CASRGPHPEAFF,TRBV10-2
CASSEASGRDGTDTQYF,TRBV6-4
CASSQEGVLETDYYYGYTF,TRBV14
CASSLNTPTNEQFF,TRBV14
CASSQANTGSYGYTF,TRBV4-2
CASSWAGRQPQHF,TRBV12-3/TRBV12-4
CASSHVASYTYEQYF,TRBV14
CASSNRDRSVYEQYF,TRBV5-1
CSASRGSRETQYF,TRBV20-1
CASSLDRDLYEQYF,TRBV7-8
CASSLGEGRGYGYTF,TRBV11-1
CASSSWTDQEKLFF,TRBV27
CASSLRPSSYNEQFF,TRBV5-5
CATSDPTADNEQFF,TRBV24-1
CAWSPLTGGISHNQPQHF,TRBV30
CASSLASVTAAFF,TRBV5-8
CASSPPGGSQPQHF,TRBV18
CASSHRDRGIQSEQFF,TRBV4-1
CASSASSGGRTYEQYF,TRBV9
CASTPGTDYGYTF,TRBV9
CSVVRTDYGYTF,TRBV29-1
CSVGSGGGSPLHF,TRBV29-1
CASSLVWQPGPTARLAISYEQYF,TRBV5-1
CASSRSVSNYGYTF,TRBV18
CASSLARGLAGGPLSGELFF,TRBV7-8
CASSLPPGQANTEAFF,TRBV5-8
CASSLTGGSDEQYF,TRBV5-1
CASSLSGFRGSGYTF,TRBV27
CASSEGGFTEAFF,TRBV2
CSASWAGPYTEAFF,TRBV20-1
CASSSTGGNQPQHF,TRBV5-5
CSASGGGAGEETQYF,TRBV20-1
CASRGGPSSYNEQFF,TRBV19
CASSFDIADNSPLHF,TRBV2
CASSRPGLASGELFF,TRBV4-2
CASSLAFSGYYNEQFF,TRBV7-9
CASSPPDKGQFF,TRBV5-6
CASSMTGGFYEQYF,TRBV2
CASSLGRLAGEQFF,TRBV11-3
CASSHLGDRSFAGANVLTF,TRBV5-1
CASSPATSGSTDTQYF,TRBV5-4
CASAPGHSGNTIYF,TRBV27